These 10 T cell receptor beta chains came from one sample sequenced in a study of blood T cell repertoires in COVID-19. This table comes from immunoSEQ multiplex PCR, and its TCRdb copy is limited to in-frame clones, with some not included. In the table there are 150,000 to 200,000 clones, roughly 82% of which are singletons. Sequenced material: peripheral blood. The receptors were sampled from a woman in her thirties or forties with COVID-19, enrolled during active disease.

The sample holds a few counts of this clone. The rearrangement uses TRBV30 and TRBJ2-3; D call uncertain. Trimming shortened V by 1 base and J by 0 bases, and 8 bases separated the two germline ends. The CDR3 loop spans 14 amino acids. Germline V gene data show CDR1 as GTSNPN and CDR2 as SVGIG (reference sequence). CDR3 loop: CAWSAPSSTDTQYF. In nucleotides, the CDR3 is TGTGCCTGGAGTGCCCCCAGTAGCACAGATACGCAGTATTTT. The whole variable domain, filled in from reference TRBV30 and TRBJ2-3, reads SQTIHQWPATLVQPVGSPLSLECTVEGTSNPNLYWYRQAAGRGLQLLFYSVGIGQISSEVPQNLSASRPQDRQFILSSKKLLLSDSGFYLCAWSAPSSTDTQYFGPGTRLTVL.

This sequence joins TRBV2 and TRBJ2-1; D might be TRBD2 (6 bases). Trimming removed 7 bases at V and 7 bases at J, with 8 bases between. The CDR3 totals 11 residues. CDR1 is SNHLY and CDR2 is FYNNEI in the germline V gene. CDR3 nucleotides: TGTGCCAGCACTAGCGTTAATGAGCAGTTCTTC. Translating gives CASTSVNEQFF.

The V and J genes are TRBV6-1 and TRBJ2-3; D may be TRBD1 (6 bases). V gave up 4 bases and J gave up 5 bases, with 19 bases separating them. CDR1 MNHNS and CDR2 SASEGT come from the germline V gene. The CDR3 is 16 residues long. CDR3 sequence: CASSAAQGRGGDTQYF. DNA of the CDR3: TGTGCCAGCAGTGCCGCGCAGGGGCGCGGAGGAGATACGCAGTATTTT.

The V gene is TRBV4-1, the J gene TRBJ2-2; TRBD1 matches 7 bases. The CDR3 is made up of 16 amino acids. Trimming took 0 bases from V and 4 from J; bases not matched to a gene: 5. The germline V gene has CDR1 MGHRA and CDR2 YSYEKL. The CDR3 region has the DNA TGCGCCAGCAGCCAAGAGGCCGACAGGGTCACCGGGGAGCTGTTTTTT. Its protein product is CASSQEADRVTGELFF.

This clone appeared a few times. The gene calls are TRBV5-6 and TRBJ1-1; a possible D gene is TRBD1 (5 bases). The CDR3 extends over 14 amino acids. Germline-derived CDR1 and CDR2 are SGHDT and YYEEEE. V was clipped by 2 bases and J by 3 bases, with 11 bases between them. The CDR3 sequence: CASSFATGDTEAFF. The CDR3 DNA reads TGTGCCAGCAGCTTCGCCACAGGTGACACTGAAGCTTTCTTT.

The chain recombines TRBV4-1 with TRBJ2-7; possible D gene TRBD2, 6 bases. The V end was cut by 0 bases, the J end by 3 bases, with 18 bases between. Germline V gene lookup returns CDR1 MGHRA and CDR2 YSYEKL. The CDR3 runs 17 residues. CDR3 in amino acids: CASSQDGWRGLGYEQYV. The CDR3 DNA reads as TGCGCCAGCAGCCAAGATGGGTGGCGGGGCTTAGGCTACGAGCAGTACGTC.

The rearrangement links TRBV3-1 (or the pseudogene TRBV3-2) to TRBJ2-1; the D gene is possibly TRBD2 (6 bases). V was trimmed by 4 bases and J by 2 bases, leaving 9 bases between them. Germline V lookup: CDR1 LGHDT, CDR2 YNNKEL (reference sequence). The CDR3 loop spans 14 amino acids. The CDR3 region is CASSRRGTYNEQFF. The CDR3 coding sequence is TGTGCCAGCAGCCGTCGGGGGACCTACAATGAGCAGTTCTTC.

The CDR3 protein is CASSLVSSIIARGELFF. The CDR3 DNA is TGCGCCAGCAGCTTGGTGTCTAGCATAATAGCACGGGGGGAGCTGTTTTTT. The V and J genes are TRBV5-1 and TRBJ2-2; the D gene is possibly TRBD2 (5 bases). Trimming took off 0 bases at V and 8 bases at J, with 20 bases between the two ends. The CDR3 runs 17 residues. Germline CDR1 and CDR2: SGHRS and YFSETQ.

This chain uses TRBV7-9 with TRBJ2-5, with D possibly being TRBD1 (7 bases). CDR1 and CDR2 from the germline V gene are SEHNR and FQNEAQ (reference sequence). Trimming removed 5 bases at V and 5 bases at J, with 21 bases between. The CDR3 loop spans 16 amino acids. The CDR3 spells CASSHWTGQGRETQYF. For the CDR3, the DNA is TGTGCCAGCAGCCACTGGACAGGCCAGGGGAGGGAGACCCAGTACTTC.

This chain connects TRBV2 to TRBJ1-3; D is unclear. Deletions cut 5 bases from V and 1 base from J, with 6 bases between. CDR3 size: 13 residues. CDR1 is SNHLY, CDR2 FYNNEI, per germline. The CDR3 coding sequence is TGTGCCAGCAGTTCAGGATCTGGAAACACCATATATTTT. Its protein product is CASSSGSGNTIYF.